The entry below gives a single T cell receptor (beta chain) sequence along with its context. This sample is drawn from a study of blood T cell repertoires in COVID-19. About the study: From the United States, Italy and Spain came samples of acute and convalescent COVID-19.

Trimming removed 5 bases at V and 6 bases at J, with 22 bases between. From germline, CDR1 is SEHNR and CDR2 FQNEAQ (reference sequence). The length of the CDR3 is 16 residues. TCRdb's table, derived via immunoSEQ multiplex PCR, lists solely in-frame clones and lacks some. Seen here are 26,000 or so clones, over 80% observed once, and the top ten hold about 3%. The TCR originated in a human donor in a cohort sampled during active COVID-19. Sequences were obtained from peripheral blood. The chain combines TRBV7-9 with TRBJ1-1; D ambiguous. The CDR3 protein is CASSPKERFGRAEAFF. DNA of the CDR3: TGTGCCAGCAGCCCGAAGGAAAGATTTGGGAGGGCTGAAGCTTTCTTT.